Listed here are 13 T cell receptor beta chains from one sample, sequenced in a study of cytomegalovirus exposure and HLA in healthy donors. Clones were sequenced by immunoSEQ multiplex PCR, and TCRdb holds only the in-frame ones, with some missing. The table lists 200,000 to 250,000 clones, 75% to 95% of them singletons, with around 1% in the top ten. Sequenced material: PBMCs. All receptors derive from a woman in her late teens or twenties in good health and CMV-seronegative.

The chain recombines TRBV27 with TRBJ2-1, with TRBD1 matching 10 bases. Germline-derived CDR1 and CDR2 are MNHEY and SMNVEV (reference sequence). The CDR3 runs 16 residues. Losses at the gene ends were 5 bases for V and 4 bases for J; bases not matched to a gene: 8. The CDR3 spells CASSQTGTGVYNEQFF. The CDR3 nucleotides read TGTGCCAGCAGTCAGACTGGGACAGGGGTATACAATGAGCAGTTCTTC.

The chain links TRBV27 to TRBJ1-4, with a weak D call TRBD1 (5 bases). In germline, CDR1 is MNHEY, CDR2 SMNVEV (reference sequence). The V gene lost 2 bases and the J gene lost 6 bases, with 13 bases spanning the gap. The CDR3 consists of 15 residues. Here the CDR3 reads CASSLGVQGHEKLFF. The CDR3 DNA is TGTGCCAGCAGTTTAGGGGTCCAGGGTCATGAAAAACTGTTTTTT.

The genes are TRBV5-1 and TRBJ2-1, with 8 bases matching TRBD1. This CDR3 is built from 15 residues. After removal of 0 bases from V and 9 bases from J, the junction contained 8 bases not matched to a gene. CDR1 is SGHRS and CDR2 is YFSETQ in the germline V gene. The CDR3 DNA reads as TGCGCCAGCAGCTTGGGCCCCGGGACAGGAGGTGAGCAGTTCTTC. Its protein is CASSLGPGTGGEQFF.

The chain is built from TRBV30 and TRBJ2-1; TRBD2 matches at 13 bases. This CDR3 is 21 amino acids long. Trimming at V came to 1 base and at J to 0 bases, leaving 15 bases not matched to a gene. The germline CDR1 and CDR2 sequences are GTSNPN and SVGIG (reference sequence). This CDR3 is CAWSGSRTSGRATLSYNEQFF. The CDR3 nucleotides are TGTGCCTGGAGTGGATCCCGCACTAGCGGGAGGGCAACCCTCTCCTACAATGAGCAGTTCTTC.

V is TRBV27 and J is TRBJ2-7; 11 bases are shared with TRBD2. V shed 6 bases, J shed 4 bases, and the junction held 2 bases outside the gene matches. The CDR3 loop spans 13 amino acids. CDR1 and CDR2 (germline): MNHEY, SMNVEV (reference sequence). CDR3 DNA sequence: TGTGCCAGCAGCAGGACTAGCGGGTACGAGCAGTACTTC. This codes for CASSRTSGYEQYF.

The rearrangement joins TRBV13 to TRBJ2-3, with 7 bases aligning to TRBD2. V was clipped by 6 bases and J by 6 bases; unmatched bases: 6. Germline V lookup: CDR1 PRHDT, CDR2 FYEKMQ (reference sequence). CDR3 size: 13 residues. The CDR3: CASRDELADTQYF. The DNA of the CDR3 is TGTGCCAGCAGGGACGAACTAGCGGATACGCAGTATTTT.

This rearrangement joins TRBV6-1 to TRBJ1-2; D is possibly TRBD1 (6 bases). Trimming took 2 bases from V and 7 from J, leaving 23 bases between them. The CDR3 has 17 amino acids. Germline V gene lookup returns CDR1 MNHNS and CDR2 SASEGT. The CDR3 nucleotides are TGTGCCAGCAGTGAACTTCCCATGACAGGTTCCCTGGTTGGCTACACCTTC. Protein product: CASSELPMTGSLVGYTF.

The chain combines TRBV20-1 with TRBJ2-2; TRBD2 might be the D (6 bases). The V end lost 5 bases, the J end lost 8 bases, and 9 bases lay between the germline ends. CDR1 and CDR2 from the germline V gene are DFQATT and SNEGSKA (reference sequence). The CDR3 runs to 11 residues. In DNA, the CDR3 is TGCAGTGCTCCGGCGGGGGGGGAGCTGTTTTTT. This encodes CSAPAGGELFF.

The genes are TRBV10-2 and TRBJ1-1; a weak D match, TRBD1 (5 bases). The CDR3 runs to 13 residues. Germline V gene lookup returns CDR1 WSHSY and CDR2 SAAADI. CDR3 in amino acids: CARRPGGETEAFF. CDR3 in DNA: TGCGCTAGACGTCCGGGGGGAGAAACTGAAGCTTTCTTT.

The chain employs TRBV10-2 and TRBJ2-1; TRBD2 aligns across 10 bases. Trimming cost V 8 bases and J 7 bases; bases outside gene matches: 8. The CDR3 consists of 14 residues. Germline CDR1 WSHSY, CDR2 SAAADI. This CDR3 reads CASVFSGRRNEQFF. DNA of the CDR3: TGCGCCAGCGTTTTTAGCGGGAGGCGGAATGAGCAGTTCTTC.

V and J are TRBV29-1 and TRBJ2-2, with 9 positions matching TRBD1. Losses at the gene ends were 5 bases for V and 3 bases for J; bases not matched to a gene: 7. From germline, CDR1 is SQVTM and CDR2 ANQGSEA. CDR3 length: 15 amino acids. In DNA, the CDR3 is TGCAGCGTTCTCGACAGGGGGATAGACACCGGGGAGCTGTTTTTT. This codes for CSVLDRGIDTGELFF.

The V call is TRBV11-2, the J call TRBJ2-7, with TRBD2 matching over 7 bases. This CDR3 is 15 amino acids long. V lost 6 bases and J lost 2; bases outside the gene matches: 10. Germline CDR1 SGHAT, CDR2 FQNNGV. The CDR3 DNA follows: TGTGCCAGCAGTCGCCCCCGGGAGGCCGCCTACGAGCAGTACTTC. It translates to CASSRPREAAYEQYF.

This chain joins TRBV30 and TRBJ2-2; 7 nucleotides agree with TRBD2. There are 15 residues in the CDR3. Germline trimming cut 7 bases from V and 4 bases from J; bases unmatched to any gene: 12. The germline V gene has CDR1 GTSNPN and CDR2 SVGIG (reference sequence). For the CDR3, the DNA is TGTGCCTTGGCCGCGGGAGAGGCCAGCACCGGGGAGCTGTTTTTT. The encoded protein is CALAAGEASTGELFF.